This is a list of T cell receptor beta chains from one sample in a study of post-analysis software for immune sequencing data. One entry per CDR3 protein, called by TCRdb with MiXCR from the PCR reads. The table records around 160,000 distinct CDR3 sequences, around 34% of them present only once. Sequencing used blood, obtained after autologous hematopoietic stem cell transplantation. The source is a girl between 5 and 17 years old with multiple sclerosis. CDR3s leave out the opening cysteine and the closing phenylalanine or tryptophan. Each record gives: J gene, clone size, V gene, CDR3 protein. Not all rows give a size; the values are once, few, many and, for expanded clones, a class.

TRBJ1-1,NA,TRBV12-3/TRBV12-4,ASSSLTGGVSEAF
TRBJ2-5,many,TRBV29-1,SALSRLETQY
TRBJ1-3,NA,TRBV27,ASSSTGLGNTIY
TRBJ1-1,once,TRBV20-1,SATSGWTTGEAF
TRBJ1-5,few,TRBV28,ATHTGTHQPQH
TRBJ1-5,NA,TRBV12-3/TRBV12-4,ASSYRVPSNANQPQH
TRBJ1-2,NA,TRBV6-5,ATYGNRNYGYT
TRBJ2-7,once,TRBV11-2,ASSLAPTRSYEQY
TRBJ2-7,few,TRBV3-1,ASSHRQSYEQY
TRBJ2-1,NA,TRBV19,ASSIRGGEQF
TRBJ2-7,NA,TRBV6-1,ASSEPSGTSYEQY
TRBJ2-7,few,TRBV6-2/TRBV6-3,ASSYISWEAIRSEQY
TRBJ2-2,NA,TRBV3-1,ASSQNTGELF
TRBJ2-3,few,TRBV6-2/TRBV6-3,ASSYSRASGSNADTQY
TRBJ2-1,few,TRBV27,ASSFTVANNNEQF